Below are 21 T cell receptor beta chains sequenced from a single sample in a study of blood T cell repertoires in COVID-19. Method: immunoSEQ multiplex PCR; TCRdb's copy keeps in-frame clones and lacks some. This sample has approximately 200,000 clones; around 94% occur once, and the top ten carry 0.76%. What was sequenced was peripheral blood. These receptors were taken from a man aged 25 to 40 with COVID-19, enrolled during active disease.

The V gene is TRBV27, the J gene TRBJ2-2; D unclear. V gave up 6 bases and J gave up 4 bases, with 15 bases separating them. Germline V gene data show CDR1 as MNHEY and CDR2 as SMNVEV (reference sequence). The CDR3 length is 15 residues. The CDR3 bases are TGTGCCAGCAGGAACCCGGGTCGCAGCACCGGGGAGCTGTTTTTT. Its translation: CASRNPGRSTGELFF.

The rearrangement joins TRBV27 to TRBJ1-5; 7 bases agree with TRBD1. This CDR3 is 16 amino acids long. In germline, CDR1 is MNHEY, CDR2 SMNVEV (reference sequence). The V segment lost 6 bases and the J segment 4 bases; nucleotides outside the gene matches: 12. CDR3 nucleotide sequence: TGTGCCAGCAGCCCAACTTGGGGACAGTTAAATCAGCCCCAGCATTTT. Residues: CASSPTWGQLNQPQHF.

CDR3 in amino acids: CASISTGLGYTF. The CDR3 nucleotides are TGTGCCAGCATTTCCACAGGGCTTGGCTACACCTTC. V and J are TRBV6-5 and TRBJ1-2; weak D call: TRBD1 (6 bases). The CDR3 has 12 amino acids. V gave up 7 bases and J gave up 7 bases, with 13 bases separating them. Germline CDR1 reads MNHEY; CDR2 reads SVGAGI.

Only a few counts were recorded for this clone. The chain uses TRBV10-3 and TRBJ1-6, with 9 nucleotides matching TRBD1. This CDR3 contains 14 residues. CDR1 and CDR2 from the germline V gene are ENHRY and SYGVKD. V was pared by 6 bases and J by 7 bases, with 4 bases of the junction left unmatched. The CDR3 region is CAISQDRGNSPLHF. The CDR3, as DNA: TGTGCCATCAGCCAGGACAGGGGCAATTCACCCCTCCACTTT.

The chain uses TRBV27 and TRBJ1-5, with D possibly TRBD1 on 5 matching bases. The length of the CDR3 is 17 residues. Germline values: CDR1 MNHEY, CDR2 SMNVEV (reference sequence). V was shortened by 5 bases and J by 5 bases, with 22 bases between the two germline ends. CDR3 in DNA: TGTGCCAGCAGTCCGGCGCCGACAGAGAGATGGGATCAGCCCCAGCATTTT. Its protein product is CASSPAPTERWDQPQHF.

The genes are TRBV6-1 and TRBJ1-2; maybe TRBD1 (5 bases). Per the germline V gene, CDR1 is MNHNS and CDR2 is SASEGT. There are 14 residues in the CDR3. The V gene lost 1 base and the J gene lost 12 bases, with 18 bases spanning the gap. CDR3 in DNA: TGTGCCAGCAGTGAAGGAGTCGCAGGGCGTCCGGACACCTTC. It codes for CASSEGVAGRPDTF.

As regards this clone: Other DNA sequences in this sample translate to the same CDR3. The chain recombines TRBV6-5 with TRBJ1-5, with D perhaps matching TRBD1 (6 bases). Germline V gene data show CDR1 as MNHEY and CDR2 as SVGAGI. V lost 4 bases and J lost 4, with 8 bases in between. The CDR3 spans 13 residues. CDR3 protein: CASSWDKNQPQHF. CDR3 DNA: TGTGCCAGCAGTTGGGACAAAAATCAGCCCCAGCATTTT.

This clone was found once. This chain joins TRBV15 and TRBJ1-6, with D unresolved. CDR3 length: 12 residues. CDR1 and CDR2 (germline): LNHNV, YYDKDF (reference sequence). Trimming took off 0 bases at V and 12 bases at J, with 6 bases between the two ends. This CDR3 reads CATSRDRLPLHF. Written as DNA, the CDR3 is TGTGCCACCAGCAGAGATCGTCTACCCCTCCACTTT.

The rearrangement links TRBV5-4 to TRBJ1-1; no clear D gene. This CDR3 is built from 16 residues. V was pared by 2 bases and J by 4 bases, with 18 bases between. Germline V gives CDR1 SGHNT, CDR2 YYREEE (reference sequence). The CDR3 sequence is CASSFDPSGVGTEAFF. The CDR3 DNA reads as TGTGCCAGCAGCTTTGATCCCAGCGGCGTAGGCACTGAAGCTTTCTTT.

The V call is TRBV27, the J call TRBJ2-1; 9 nucleotides align to TRBD1. The germline V gene encodes CDR1 MNHEY and CDR2 SMNVEV (reference sequence). The CDR3 extends over 14 amino acids. J lost 7 bases, V lost 7 bases, and 8 bases had no gene match. CDR3 nucleotide sequence: TGTGCCAGCACCTCCGGGACAGGGATGAATGAGCAGTTCTTC. It codes for CASTSGTGMNEQFF.

V gene TRBV29-1 combines with J gene TRBJ1-2; tentative D call: TRBD1 (5 bases). Germline values: CDR1 SQVTM, CDR2 ANQGSEA. This CDR3 spans 11 amino acids. The CDR3 sequence is CSILRGNGYTF. CDR3 nucleotides: TGCAGTATCCTTCGGGGGAATGGCTACACCTTC.

This clone was seen only once. The chain's CDR3 is CAISRTGTGELFF. For the CDR3, the DNA is TGTGCCATCAGCCGGACAGGGACCGGGGAGCTGTTTTTT. This chain links TRBV10-3 with TRBJ2-2; 8 bases agree with TRBD1. V lost 6 bases to trimming and J lost 5 bases; unmatched junction nucleotides: 2. This CDR3 is 13 amino acids long. Looked up from germline, CDR1 is ENHRY and CDR2 is SYGVKD.

The chain employs TRBV6-6 and TRBJ2-1; the match to TRBD1 covers 8 bases. The CDR3 loop spans 14 amino acids. CDR1 and CDR2 from the germline V gene are MNHNY and SVGAGI (reference sequence). V lost 4 bases to trimming and J lost 9 bases; unmatched junction nucleotides: 8. The chain's CDR3 is CASSFSQGAREQFF. In DNA, the CDR3 is TGTGCCAGCAGTTTTTCTCAGGGGGCGCGTGAGCAGTTCTTC.

The rearrangement links TRBV6-6 to TRBJ1-1; a possible D gene is TRBD1 (6 bases). V shed 5 bases and J shed 3 bases, with 13 bases lying between them. This CDR3 contains 14 residues. Germline CDR1 reads MNHNY; CDR2 reads SVGAGI (reference sequence). As DNA, the CDR3 is TGTGCCAGCAGTGTCCTACAGGGCGACACTGAAGCTTTCTTT. Translating it yields CASSVLQGDTEAFF.

This chain uses TRBV5-3 with TRBJ2-5; 10 bases map to TRBD1. TRBV5-3 is an ORF, and what it does is uncertain. J gave up 4 bases and V 4 bases, and 7 bases lay outside the gene matches. This CDR3 has 15 amino acids. CDR3 coding DNA: TGTGCCAGAAGCGTGGGACAGGGGATGTTAGAGACCCAGTACTTC. Its protein is CARSVGQGMLETQYF.

The rearrangement links TRBV18 to TRBJ2-7, with unresolved D. The CDR3 is 15 residues long. Deletions cut 8 bases from V and 2 bases from J, with 19 bases between. CDR1 and CDR2 from the germline V gene are KGHSH and LQKENI. The CDR3 spells CASAEREPSTYEQYF. The CDR3 DNA follows: TGTGCCAGCGCTGAGAGAGAACCCTCCACCTACGAGCAGTACTTC.

The rearrangement links TRBV11-2 to TRBJ2-7; 10 bases are a match to TRBD2. Germline V lookup: CDR1 SGHAT, CDR2 FQNNGV. With 5 bases clipped from V and 5 bases from J, the junction kept 15 bases outside the gene matches. CDR3 length equals 17 residues. This CDR3 reads CASSPWGASGGSHEQYF. CDR3 coding DNA: TGTGCCAGCAGCCCTTGGGGTGCTAGCGGGGGATCCCACGAGCAGTACTTC.

This rearrangement joins TRBV3-1 (or the pseudogene TRBV3-2) to TRBJ1-1; D remains ambiguous. Trimming left V 3 bases short and J 1 base short, with 9 bases between. CDR1 is LGHDT, CDR2 YNNKEL, per germline (reference sequence). The CDR3 extends over 14 amino acids. Written as DNA, the CDR3 is TGTGCCAGCAGCCATATGACTGAGAACACTGAAGCTTTCTTT. This sequence encodes CASSHMTENTEAFF.

The DNA of the CDR3 is TGCGCCAGCAGCCAATCCGGGACAGGGAGCCCGATAGTGCGAGCTTTCTTT. Amino acid sequence: CASSQSGTGSPIVRAFF. This chain joins TRBV4-1 and TRBJ1-1; 9 bases agree with TRBD1. The V gene's germline CDR1 is MGHRA and CDR2 YSYEKL. Losses at the gene ends were 2 bases for V and 10 bases for J; bases not matched to a gene: 17. This CDR3 comprises 17 residues.

The chain employs TRBV6-5 and TRBJ2-1; D might be TRBD2 (6 bases). The CDR3 consists of 15 residues. In germline, CDR1 is MNHEY, CDR2 SVGAGI. V lost 0 bases, J lost 6 bases, and 12 bases lay in between. CDR3 coding DNA: TGTGCCAGCAGTTACTCGTCGGGAGCGGTCAATGAGCAGTTCTTC. Residues: CASSYSSGAVNEQFF.

V and J are TRBV19 and TRBJ2-7, with 11 bases matching TRBD1. Unmatched junction bases numbered 6, after V lost 5 bases and J lost 3 bases. Looked up from germline, CDR1 is LNHDA and CDR2 is SQIVND (reference sequence). The CDR3 sequence is 15 residues long. The CDR3, as DNA: TGTGCCAGTAGTGGCGGGACAGGGGGGTTCTACGAGCAGTACTTC. It is translated as CASSGGTGGFYEQYF. The full variable domain, rest sourced from reference TRBV19 and TRBJ2-7, is DGGITQSPKYLFRKEGQNVTLSCEQNLNHDAMYWYRQDPGQGLRLIYYSQIVNDFQKGDIAEGYSVSREKKESFPLTVTSAQKNPTAFYLCASSGGTGGFYEQYFGPGTRLTVT.